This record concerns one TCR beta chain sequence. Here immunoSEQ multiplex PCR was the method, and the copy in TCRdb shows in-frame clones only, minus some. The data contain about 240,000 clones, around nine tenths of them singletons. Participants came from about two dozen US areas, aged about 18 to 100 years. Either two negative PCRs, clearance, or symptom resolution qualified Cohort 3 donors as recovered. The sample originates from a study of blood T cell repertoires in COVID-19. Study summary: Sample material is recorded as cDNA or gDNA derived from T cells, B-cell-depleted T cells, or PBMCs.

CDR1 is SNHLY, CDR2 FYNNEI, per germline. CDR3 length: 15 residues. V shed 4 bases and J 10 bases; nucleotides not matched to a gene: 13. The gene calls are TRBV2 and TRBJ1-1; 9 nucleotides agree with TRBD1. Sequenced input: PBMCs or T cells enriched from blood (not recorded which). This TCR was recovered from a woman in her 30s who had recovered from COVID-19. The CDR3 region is CASSVSTGTGNRAFF. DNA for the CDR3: TGTGCCAGCAGTGTATCCACCGGGACAGGGAATAGAGCTTTCTTT.